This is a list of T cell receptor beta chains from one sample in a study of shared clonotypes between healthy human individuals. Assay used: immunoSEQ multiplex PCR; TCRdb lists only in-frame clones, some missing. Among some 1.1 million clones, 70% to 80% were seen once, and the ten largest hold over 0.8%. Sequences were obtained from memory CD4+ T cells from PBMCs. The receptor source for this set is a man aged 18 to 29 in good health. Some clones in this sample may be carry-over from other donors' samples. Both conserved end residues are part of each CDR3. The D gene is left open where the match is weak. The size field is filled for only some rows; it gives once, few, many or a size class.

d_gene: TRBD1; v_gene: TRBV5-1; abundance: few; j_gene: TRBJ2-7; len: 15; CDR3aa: CASSSRQGAGYEQYF; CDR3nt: TGCGCCAGCAGCTCCCGACAGGGGGCCGGGTACGAGCAGTACTTC
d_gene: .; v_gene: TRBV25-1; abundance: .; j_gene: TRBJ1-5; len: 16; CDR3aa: CASSPPGGVGNQPQHF; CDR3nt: TGTGCCAGCAGCCCGCCGGGAGGGGTTGGCAATCAGCCCCAGCATTTT
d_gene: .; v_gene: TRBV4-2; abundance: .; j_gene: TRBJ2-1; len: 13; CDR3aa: CASSLGGANEQFF; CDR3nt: TGTGCCAGCAGCCTGGGCGGTGCCAATGAGCAGTTCTTC
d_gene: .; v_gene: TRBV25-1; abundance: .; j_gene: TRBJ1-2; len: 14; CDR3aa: CASSEMGVWGGYTF; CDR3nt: TGTGCCAGCAGTGAAATGGGGGTTTGGGGTGGCTACACCTTC
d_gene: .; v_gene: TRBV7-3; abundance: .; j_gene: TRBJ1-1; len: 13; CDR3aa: CASSISMNTEAFF; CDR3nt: TGTGCCAGCAGCATTTCAATGAACACTGAAGCTTTCTTT
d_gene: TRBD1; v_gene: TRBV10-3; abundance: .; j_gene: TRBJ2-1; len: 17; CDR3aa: CAISESRGTGAYNEQFF; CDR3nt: TGTGCCATCAGTGAGTCTCGCGGGACAGGGGCCTACAATGAGCAGTTCTTC
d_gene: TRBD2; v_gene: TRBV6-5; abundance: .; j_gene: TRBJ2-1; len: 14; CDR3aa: CASSHTSGLNEQFF; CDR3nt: TGTGCCAGCAGTCACACTAGCGGCCTCAATGAGCAGTTCTTC
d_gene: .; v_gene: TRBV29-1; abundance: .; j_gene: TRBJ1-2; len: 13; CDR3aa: CSVEDSSVYGYTF; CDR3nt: TGCAGCGTTGAGGATAGCTCCGTCTATGGCTACACCTTC
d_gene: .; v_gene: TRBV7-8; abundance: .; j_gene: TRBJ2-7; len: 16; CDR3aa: CASSLISGGPFYEQYF; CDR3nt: TGTGCCAGCAGCTTAATTTCGGGCGGCCCTTTTTACGAGCAGTACTTC
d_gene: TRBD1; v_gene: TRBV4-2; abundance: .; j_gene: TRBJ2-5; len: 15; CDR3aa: CASSLFLDREETQYF; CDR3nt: TGTGCCAGCAGCCTTTTCTTAGACAGGGAAGAGACCCAGTACTTC
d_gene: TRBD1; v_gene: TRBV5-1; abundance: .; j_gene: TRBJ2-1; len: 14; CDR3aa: CASSSGQGYNEQFF; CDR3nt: TGCGCCAGCAGCTCGGGACAGGGGTACAATGAGCAGTTCTTC
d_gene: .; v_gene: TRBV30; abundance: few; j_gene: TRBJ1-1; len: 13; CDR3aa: CAWGPSRGAEAFF; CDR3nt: TGTGCCTGGGGTCCTTCCAGGGGAGCTGAAGCTTTCTTT
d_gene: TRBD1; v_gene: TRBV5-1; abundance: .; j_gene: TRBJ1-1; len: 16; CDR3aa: CASSLGQGRVAGEAFF; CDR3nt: TGCGCCAGCAGCCTGGGACAGGGGCGGGTAGCGGGTGAAGCTTTCTTT
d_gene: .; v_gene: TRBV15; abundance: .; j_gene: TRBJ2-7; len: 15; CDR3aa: CATSREGGSSYEQYF; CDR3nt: TGTGCCACCAGCAGAGAGGGCGGGTCCTCCTACGAGCAGTACTTC
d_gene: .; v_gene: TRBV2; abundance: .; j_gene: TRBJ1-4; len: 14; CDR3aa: CASSDDRRNEKLFF; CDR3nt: TGTGCCAGCAGCGATGACAGGCGCAATGAAAAACTGTTTTTT
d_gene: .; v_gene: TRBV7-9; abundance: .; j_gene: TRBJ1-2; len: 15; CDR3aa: CASSLAEDSVRGYTF; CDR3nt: TGTGCCAGCAGCTTAGCCGAGGACAGTGTCAGGGGCTACACCTTC
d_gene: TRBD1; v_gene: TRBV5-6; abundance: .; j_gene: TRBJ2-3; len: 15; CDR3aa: CASSTGTGELDTQYF; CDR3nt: TGTGCCAGCAGCACCGGGACAGGGGAGTTAGATACGCAGTATTTT